Below, 14 T cell receptor beta chains from the same sample are listed, as sequenced in a study of cytomegalovirus exposure and HLA in healthy donors. PCR employed 60 Vbeta and 13 Jbeta primers. Profiling relied on immunoSEQ multiplex PCR, and the TCRdb table lists in-frame clones only, not all of them. The sample records about 140,000 clones, roughly 80% being singletons. The sample comprised PBMCs. The receptors come from a woman between 35 and 50 years old in good health and CMV-seropositive.

This clone was counted a single time. The J gene is TRBJ1-3, the V gene TRBV7-9, with a tentative D call TRBD1 (6 bases). This CDR3 has 16 amino acids. Germline V gives CDR1 SEHNR, CDR2 FQNEAQ (reference sequence). V lost 5 bases and J 0 bases, leaving 14 bases between the germline ends. This CDR3 reads CASSPSTGVSGNTIYF. DNA for the CDR3: TGTGCCAGCAGCCCTTCGACAGGCGTCTCTGGAAACACCATATATTTT.

The CDR3 region has the DNA TGCGCCAGCAGCCCCCCAGGGGCCGGGGAGACCCAGTACTTC. It is translated as CASSPPGAGETQYF. This chain connects TRBV5-1 to TRBJ2-5, with a possible D match to TRBD1 (6 bases). The germline gives CDR1 SGHRS, CDR2 YFSETQ. The CDR3 consists of 14 residues. V lost 4 bases, J lost 5 bases, and 15 bases lay in between.

The J gene is TRBJ2-2, the V gene TRBV27, with a possible D match to TRBD1 (6 bases). Germline lookup yields CDR1 MNHEY and CDR2 SMNVEV (reference sequence). Trimming shortened V by 1 base and J by 3 bases, and 15 bases separated the two germline ends. CDR3 length: 17 amino acids. The chain's CDR3 is CASSLFAPGHDTGELFF. The CDR3 nucleotides are TGTGCCAGCAGTTTATTTGCTCCGGGACATGACACCGGGGAGCTGTTTTTT.

This chain joins TRBV29-1 and TRBJ2-3; TRBD2 matches 7 bases. CDR1 and CDR2 from the germline V gene are SQVTM and ANQGSEA. This CDR3 has 14 amino acids. Trimming cost V 7 bases and J 0 bases; bases outside gene matches: 7. CDR3 protein: CSAGGSSSTDTQYF. DNA of the CDR3: TGCAGCGCCGGGGGGAGTTCTAGCACAGATACGCAGTATTTT.

V is TRBV7-2 and J is TRBJ2-3; 11 bases match TRBD1. The CDR3 has 17 amino acids. Germline CDR1 reads SGHTA; CDR2 reads FQGNSA. J lost 3 bases, V lost 3 bases, and 8 bases had no gene match. CDR3 sequence: CASSFGTGGRITDTQYF. The CDR3 region has the DNA TGTGCCAGCAGCTTTGGGACAGGGGGTAGGATTACAGATACGCAGTATTTT.

The chain has TRBV4-1 and TRBJ2-7; 10 bases are shared with TRBD2. CDR1 and CDR2 (germline): MGHRA, YSYEKL. This CDR3 has 15 amino acids. V lost 3 bases, J lost 3 bases, and 5 bases stayed unmatched. The CDR3 reads CASSHGLAEYYEQYF. CDR3 coding DNA: TGCGCCAGCAGCCATGGACTAGCGGAATACTACGAGCAGTACTTC.

In regard to this clone: Additional DNA sequences in this sample encode the identical CDR3. The chain links TRBV6-1 to TRBJ2-5; no firm D call. The V gene's germline CDR1 is MNHNS and CDR2 SASEGT. The V end was cut by 8 bases, the J end by 0 bases, with 10 bases between. CDR3 length equals 13 residues. Written as DNA, the CDR3 is TGTGCCAGCTCGTCCGCGAACCAAGAGACCCAGTACTTC. Translation: CASSSANQETQYF.

In its sample, this clone was seen once. This chain uses TRBV19 with TRBJ2-7, with a weak D call TRBD1 (5 bases). The germline V gene has CDR1 LNHDA and CDR2 SQIVND (reference sequence). Trimming stripped 2 bases from V and 1 base from J, with 9 bases between. The CDR3 loop spans 14 amino acids. CDR3: CASSIQGTSYEQYF. The CDR3 coding sequence is TGTGCCAGTAGTATACAGGGAACTTCCTACGAGCAGTACTTC.

A note on this clone: Additional DNA sequences in this sample encode the identical CDR3. This chain joins TRBV5-6 and TRBJ2-7; 10 positions match TRBD1. The ends lost 0 bases at V and 5 bases at J; junction bases unmatched: 5. CDR3 length: 15 amino acids. CDR1 is SGHDT, CDR2 YYEEEE, per germline. The CDR3: CASSLGGTGAHEQYF. CDR3 sequence (DNA): TGTGCCAGCAGCTTGGGCGGGACAGGGGCCCACGAGCAGTACTTC.

The J gene is TRBJ2-3, the V gene TRBV7-6; 11 bases align to TRBD2. CDR1 and CDR2 from the germline V gene are SGHVS and FNYEAQ. V shed 4 bases, J shed 6 bases, and the junction held 9 bases outside the gene matches. The CDR3 has 16 amino acids. The CDR3 DNA follows: TGTGCCAGCAGCTCTGGACTAGCGGGCTGGACGGATACGCAGTATTTT. Residues: CASSSGLAGWTDTQYF.

This clone has a single count. The chain links TRBV11-2 to TRBJ2-2; 11 bases align to TRBD2. The germline V gene encodes CDR1 SGHAT and CDR2 FQNNGV. This CDR3 has 18 amino acids. V lost 3 bases and J lost 8; bases outside the gene matches: 14. Here the CDR3 reads CASSLGTLLAGGTGELFF. The CDR3 DNA reads TGTGCCAGCAGCTTGGGAACCCTTCTAGCGGGGGGAACGGGGGAGCTGTTTTTT.

The rearrangement joins TRBV7-9 to TRBJ1-5; D perhaps matches TRBD1 (5 bases). V dropped 3 bases and J dropped 6 bases, with 15 bases sitting between them. CDR1 and CDR2 (germline): SEHNR, FQNEAQ (reference sequence). The CDR3 has 15 residues. The CDR3 sequence: CASSFGQGFGQPQHF. The CDR3 DNA reads TGTGCCAGCAGCTTTGGGCAGGGCTTCGGTCAGCCCCAGCATTTT.

This clone has just a few counts. The V and J genes are TRBV5-1 and TRBJ1-3, with D unresolved. The CDR3 loop spans 12 amino acids. Germline V gives CDR1 SGHRS, CDR2 YFSETQ. The V end was cut by 1 base, the J end by 7 bases, with 6 bases between. In DNA, the CDR3 is TGCGCCAGCAGCTTGCCTTCGAACACCATATATTTT. Translating it yields CASSLPSNTIYF.

J is TRBJ2-1 and V is TRBV5-1, with TRBD1 identical over 8 bases. The germline V gene encodes CDR1 SGHRS and CDR2 YFSETQ. This CDR3 is built from 16 residues. The trim removed 4 bases at V and 11 bases at J, leaving 17 bases unmatched. The CDR3: CASSPESTGVGGQQFF. As DNA, the CDR3 is TGCGCCAGCAGCCCGGAGTCGACAGGGGTAGGAGGCCAGCAGTTCTTC.